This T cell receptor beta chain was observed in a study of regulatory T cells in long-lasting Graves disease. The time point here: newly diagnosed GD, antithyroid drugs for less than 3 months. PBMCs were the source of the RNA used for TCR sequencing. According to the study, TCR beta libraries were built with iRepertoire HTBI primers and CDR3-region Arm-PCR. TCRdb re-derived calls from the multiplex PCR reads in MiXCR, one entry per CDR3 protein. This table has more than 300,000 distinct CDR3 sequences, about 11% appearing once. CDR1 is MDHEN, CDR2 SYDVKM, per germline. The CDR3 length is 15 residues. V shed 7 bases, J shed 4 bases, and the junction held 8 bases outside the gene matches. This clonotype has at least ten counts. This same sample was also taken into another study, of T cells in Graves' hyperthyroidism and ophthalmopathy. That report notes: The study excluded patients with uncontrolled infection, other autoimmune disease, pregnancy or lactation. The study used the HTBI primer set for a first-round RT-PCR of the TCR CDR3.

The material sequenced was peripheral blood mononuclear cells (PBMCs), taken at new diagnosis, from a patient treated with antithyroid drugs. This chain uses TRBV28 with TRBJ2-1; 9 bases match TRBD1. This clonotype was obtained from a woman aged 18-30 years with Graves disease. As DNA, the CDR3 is TGTGCCAGCACGGAGGTAGGACAGGGGTACAATGAGCAGTTCTTC. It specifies CASTEVGQGYNEQFF.